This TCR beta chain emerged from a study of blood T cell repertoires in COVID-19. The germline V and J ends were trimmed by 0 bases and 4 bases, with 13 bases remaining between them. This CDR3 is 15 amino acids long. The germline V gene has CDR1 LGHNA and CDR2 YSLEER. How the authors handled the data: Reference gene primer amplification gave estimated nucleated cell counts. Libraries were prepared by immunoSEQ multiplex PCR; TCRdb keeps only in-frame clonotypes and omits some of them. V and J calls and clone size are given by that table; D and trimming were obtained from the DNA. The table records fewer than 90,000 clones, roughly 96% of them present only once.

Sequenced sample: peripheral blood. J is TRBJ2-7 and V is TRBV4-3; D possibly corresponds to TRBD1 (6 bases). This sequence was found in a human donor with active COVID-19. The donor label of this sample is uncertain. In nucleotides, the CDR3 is TGCGCCAGCAGCCAAGAAGGGCAGGGGAGTTACGAGCAGTACTTC. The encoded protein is CASSQEGQGSYEQYF.